This TCR beta chain was sequenced for a study of response to subunit inactivated influenza vaccine. This clonotype came up a few times. Its target is unknown. General study results and limits: The authors suggested that every seasonal influenza vaccination recruits few new T cells.

TCRdb processed the RT-PCR reads anew with MiXCR; each CDR3 protein has one entry. The table lists some 640,000 distinct CDR3 sequences, more than 11% of them singletons, with around 6.5% in the top ten. V gave up 6 bases and J gave up 4 bases; unmatched junction bases: 3. The CDR3 extends over 13 amino acids. From germline, CDR1 is MGHDK and CDR2 SYGVNS. The sequencing here drew on PBMCs from blood, taken about 14 days before vaccination. The sequence came from a man between 45 and 60 years old who received an inactivated influenza vaccine. This chain links TRBV25-1 with TRBJ2-3; 8 bases are shared with TRBD1. In DNA, the CDR3 is TGTGCCAGCAGGGACAGGGCTTCAGATACGCAGTATTTT. This gives the protein CASRDRASDTQYF.